A single T cell receptor (beta chain) is shown here with its context. Its antigen is not known. The sample belongs to a study of T cell responses to AZD1222 COVID-19 vaccine. About the research overall: Pooled in the analysis were second doses at about 4 or about 12 weeks.

The CDR3 length is 13 residues. Germline CDR1 is LNHDA and CDR2 is SQIVND (reference sequence). The germline V and J ends were trimmed by 1 base and 8 bases, with 11 bases remaining between them. Points from the study as a whole: Recipients of AZD1222 seropositive at baseline numbered only 5 or 6. Donors in the cohort were predominantly white British and more often female, and clonal diversity was possibly underestimated. An increase in Spike-specific TCR breadth and depth was observed after two AZD1222 doses.

Using immunoSEQ multiplex PCR, the repertoire was profiled, and TCRdb retains in-frame clones only, with some absent. The sample has tens of thousands of clones, approximately 92% seen once. The source of this sequence is an adult in good health. The sequenced sample was peripheral blood, obtained on day 0 of AZD1222 vaccination. The chain has TRBV19 and TRBJ1-1; no firm D call. Here the CDR3 DNA reads TGTGCCAGTAGTATAGGCAGCAGGTACGAAGCTTTCTTT. Residues: CASSIGSRYEAFF.